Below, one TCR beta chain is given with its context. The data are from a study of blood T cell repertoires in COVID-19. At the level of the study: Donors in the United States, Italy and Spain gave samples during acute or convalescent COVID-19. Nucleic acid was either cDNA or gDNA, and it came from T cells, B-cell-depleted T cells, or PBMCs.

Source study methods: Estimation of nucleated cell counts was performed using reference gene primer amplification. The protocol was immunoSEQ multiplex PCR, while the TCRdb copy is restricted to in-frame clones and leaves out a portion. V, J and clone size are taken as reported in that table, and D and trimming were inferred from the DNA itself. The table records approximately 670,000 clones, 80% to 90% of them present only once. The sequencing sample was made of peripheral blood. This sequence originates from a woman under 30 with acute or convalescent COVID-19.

CDR3 DNA: TGCGCCAGCAGCTTGAGTTGGGGGGGATACGAGCAGTACTTC. Translation: CASSLSWGGYEQYF. V usage is TRBV5-1 and J usage is TRBJ2-7; 7 bases match TRBD2. The ends lost 1 base at V and 4 bases at J; junction bases unmatched: 5. The CDR3 length is 14 residues. The germline gives CDR1 SGHRS, CDR2 YFSETQ.